This is a list of T cell receptor beta chains from one sample in a study of cytomegalovirus exposure and HLA in healthy donors. Here immunoSEQ multiplex PCR was the method, and the copy in TCRdb shows in-frame clones only, minus some. The repertoire holds about 200,000 clones, with about 78% as singletons. Sequencing input: PBMCs. The receptors originated from a male donor in good health and CMV-seronegative. CDR3s leave out the opening cysteine and the closing phenylalanine or tryptophan. Clone size is not always given. Where it is, it says once, few, many or a class for expanded clones.

size | V | CDR3
few | TRBV7-3 | ASSAVGGGRAF
NA | TRBV6-1 | ASSEATTGGVSGNTIY
once | TRBV28 | ASTSGNEQY
few | TRBV2 | ASEAGTEFYNEQF
few | TRBV6-1 | ASSDGSAYEQY
NA | TRBV19 | ASSMGGARNTEAF
NA | TRBV5-1 | ASSLEFTGNTIY
NA | TRBV1 | TSSPGEIAGETYEQY
NA | TRBV30 | AWSHSSYEQY
NA | TRBV2 | ASSSDRGTDTQY
NA | TRBV5-1 | ASSVEDGMNTEAF
once | TRBV28 | ASSSTGGDYEQY
NA | TRBV7-3 | ASSLAGPYEQY
NA | TRBV28 | ASSFRRQSLSPLH
NA | TRBV19 | ASSPGGRSREQY
NA | TRBV7-9 | ASSADRGALPETQY
NA | TRBV9 | ASSVDPGPKKETQY
once | TRBV28 | ASKSQGLKETQY
NA | TRBV5-1 | ASSFRDSTNTQY
NA | TRBV7-6 | ASSLTGAQETQY